A single sample gave rise to the 6 T cell receptor beta chains below, sequenced in a study of CD8+ T cells in alopecia areata. Reverse transcribed after extraction, RNA yielded cDNA as the sequencing template. Repertoires were generated with immunoSEQ multiplex PCR, while TCRdb's copy carries only in-frame clones and drops some. The repertoire holds some 200,000 clones, with more than 45% as singletons. Specified treatment: oral pan-JAK inhibitor, 5-10 mg twice daily. The sequenced sample was CD4+ T cells sorted from blood, obtained at week 4, from a patient treated with tofacitinib. The origin of the receptors is a human donor with alopecia areata.

The rearrangement uses TRBV4-3 and TRBJ1-6; possibly TRBD1 for D (5 bases). V lost 0 bases and J lost 2, with 8 bases in between. Germline lookup yields CDR1 LGHNA and CDR2 YSLEER. The length of the CDR3 is 16 residues. The CDR3 protein is CASSQDTGPYNSPLHF. The CDR3 DNA reads as TGCGCCAGCAGCCAAGATACAGGACCCTATAATTCACCCCTCCACTTT.

This rearrangement joins TRBV4-3 to TRBJ1-2, with D perhaps TRBD1 (6 bases). The CDR3 has 14 residues. Germline CDR1 and CDR2: LGHNA and YSLEER. V dropped 1 base and J dropped 6 bases, with 12 bases sitting between them. CDR3 coding DNA: TGCGCCAGCAGCCAAGGTCGGGGGGCGGATGGCTACACCTTC. Translation gives CASSQGRGADGYTF.

Comments on this clone: Other DNA sequences in the sample encode the same CDR3. This chain connects TRBV5-1 to TRBJ2-5; 9 nucleotides align to TRBD1. The CDR3 is 13 residues long. With V trimmed by 5 bases and J by 7 bases, 6 bases remained unmatched. Germline-derived CDR1 and CDR2 are SGHRS and YFSETQ. The CDR3 DNA reads as TGCGCCAGCAGTTCGCCGGACAGGGGGACCCAGTACTTC. This translates into CASSSPDRGTQYF.

The V and J genes are TRBV5-6 and TRBJ1-1; D ambiguous. This CDR3 has 13 residues. Trimming took off 2 bases at V and 1 base at J, with 6 bases between the two ends. Germline-derived CDR1 and CDR2 are SGHDT and YYEEEE. Written as DNA, the CDR3 is TGTGCCAGCAGCTTCTGGGGGAACACTGAAGCTTTCTTT. Translating gives CASSFWGNTEAFF.

CDR3 in amino acids: CSVGPVGRPVGTEAFF. DNA of the CDR3: TGCAGCGTAGGCCCAGTTGGACGCCCTGTAGGGACTGAAGCTTTCTTT. The chain carries TRBV29-1 and TRBJ1-1, with D uncertain. V shed 6 bases and J shed 5 bases, with 25 bases lying between them. Looked up from germline, CDR1 is SQVTM and CDR2 is ANQGSEA. The CDR3 length is 16 residues.

The genes are TRBV5-6 and TRBJ2-6; D is uncertain. CDR3 length: 14 residues. Germline-derived CDR1 and CDR2 are SGHDT and YYEEEE. Between the trimmed V and J ends, which lost 4 bases and 6 bases, there was a span of 11 bases. The CDR3 nucleotides are TGTGCCAGCAGCCTTCTTAATCCGGCCAACGTCCTGACTTTC. Translating gives CASSLLNPANVLTF.